This T cell receptor beta chain was recovered during a study of technical replicates of blood from a handful of donors. The data were produced by immunoSEQ multiplex PCR, yet TCRdb's version contains in-frame clones alone and is incomplete. The data hold about 69,000 clones, with approximately 89% observed a single time. Trimming stripped 1 base from V and 0 bases from J, with 13 bases between. This CDR3 comprises 17 residues. From germline, CDR1 is LNHDA and CDR2 SQIVND (reference sequence). The specimen was PBMCs. The sequence was obtained from a human donor in good health. Some clones in this sample may be carry-over from other donors' samples. The chain carries TRBV19 and TRBJ1-5; a weak D match, TRBD1 (6 bases). The CDR3 sequence: CASSIVGTPHSNQPQHF. The CDR3 nucleotides read TGTGCCAGTAGTATAGTCGGGACACCGCATAGCAATCAGCCCCAGCATTTT. The complete variable domain, with remaining parts taken from reference TRBV19 and TRBJ1-5, reads DGGITQSPKYLFRKEGQNVTLSCEQNLNHDAMYWYRQDPGQGLRLIYYSQIVNDFQKGDIAEGYSVSREKKESFPLTVTSAQKNPTAFYLCASSIVGTPHSNQPQHFGDGTRLSIL.